This T cell receptor (beta chain) was sequenced in a study of cytomegalovirus exposure and HLA in healthy donors (dated by TCRdb to about 2017). Notes on the research overall: An earlier analysis of 587 of the donors reported approximately 290 Gb of sequence data and around 110 million unique TCR beta sequences from about 200 million T cells. In a later genetic analysis, genome-wide SNP genotypes for about three fifths of the 666 donors were used, and that subset was treated as a discovery cohort. Every discovery cohort repertoire had been produced on one sequencing platform. The study used immunosequencing to profile the T cell repertoires of 666 subjects and linked those repertoires to cytomegalovirus serostatus. To study patterns of TCR occurrence, a later analysis re-analyzed previously published TCR beta repertoires from 700 or so donors and added high-resolution HLA genotyping. Typing coverage differed by locus: A, B, C, DRB1 and DQB1 were typed in about 620-640 donors, DQA1 in 522, DPA1 in roughly 590, and DPB1 in roughly 450. The study combined high-throughput TCR immunosequencing, statistical association of individual TCRs with disease status, and machine learning to predict cytomegalovirus infection status. Of the approximately 400 genotyped donors, more than 75% were placed in the genetic ancestry cluster associated with self-reported Caucasian donors. In an earlier analysis of 500 to 650 of the donors, high-throughput TCR beta sequencing was used to judge whether each TCR beta V gene segment behaved as functional or pseudogenic. Rather than using new phenotypic data, the later analysis identified candidate immune exposures from TCR beta sequences and from how often those sequences occurred across donors. Because of strong linkage in the cohort, five DR-DQ haplotypes were treated as single units for association and clustering. Alongside the repertoire data, information on donor age, sex, ethnicity and CMV serostatus was compiled. Besides the first cohort of 666 subjects, a separate validation cohort made up of roughly 120 different subjects was used. The aim of the study was to test whether cataloging public T cell receptors could identify signatures of past pathogen exposure. HLA typing covered class I and class II loci at four-digit resolution. Among some 410 genotyped donors of the cohort, an average of roughly 230,000 unique TCR beta nucleotide sequences was sequenced per donor, of which 15% to 20% were non-productive. About 330 gigabases of sequencing data and around 88 million unique TCR sequences made up an early release that covered fewer than 650 HLA-typed donors.

The cohort comprised 710 or so healthy bone marrow donors. At the time of sampling, every cohort member was nominally healthy, though immune exposures that went unrecorded were likely present. The donor was CMV seronegative and was included in the group of 352 seronegative cohort members. Every donor gave a peripheral blood sample, and the peripheral blood mononuclear cells from that sample were used for TCR beta sequencing. Genomic DNA extraction from the blood cell samples was performed with the Qiagen DNeasy Blood Extraction Kit. Concerning this clone itself: No antigen is known for it. No much larger clone exists at a distance of one base, and base qualities are not known.

Relative to germline, V is missing 4 bases and J is missing 0 bases, with 11 bases of the junction outside any gene match. The CDR3 measures 19 amino acids from cysteine to phenylalanine. Just the 57-base CDR3 DNA is kept, in frame starting at base 1. CDR1 and CDR2, looked up from the germline V gene, are MDHEN and SYDVKM. The library was produced with the immunoSEQ multiplex PCR assay. For the multiplex PCR, a mixture combining 60 forward primers for TCR Vbeta segments and 13 reverse primers for TCR Jbeta segments was used. The CDR3 region of rearranged TCR beta genes was amplified from genomic DNA by a multiplex PCR assay. The Illumina HiSeq System was used to sequence the amplified TCR beta libraries as 87-base-pair reads. In the original analysis: In a later analysis, approximately 74 million unique TCR beta chains were counted across the 500 to 850 repertoires, and roughly 11 million of these chains were shared by at least two donors. Raw reads were error-corrected and collapsed into unique sequences by a nearest-neighbor algorithm in which closely related sequences were merged to remove PCR and sequencing errors. CDR3 sequences were aligned to IMGT reference sequences to assign V, D and J gene segments. Each retained sequence needed at least a six-nucleotide match to both a V gene segment and a J gene segment. A rearrangement counted as productive if the CDR3 had no stop codons and remained in frame with V and J, and every other rearrangement counted as non-productive. CDR3 was defined according to IMGT convention as the region running from the second conserved V-encoded cysteine to the conserved J-encoded phenylalanine. The earlier analysis of about 620 of the donors excluded sequences that lacked an unambiguous match to a single V gene segment. In an earlier analysis of more than 500 of the donors, a V segment was called functional when productive rearrangements were above 56.7%, and segregating when the standard deviation between donors exceeded 5%. A statistical classification framework was built for diagnosing cytomegalovirus status from the catalog of TCR beta chain sequences. V and J gene assignment, in a later analysis, came from comparing TCR nucleotide sequences with IMGT/GENE-DB human TR gene sequences. In a later analysis, CDR3 sequences and most-parsimonious VDJ recombination scenarios were assigned using the TCRdist pipeline. A later analysis defined each TCR beta chain by its CDR3 amino acid sequence plus V-gene family, and excluded reads lacking a unique V-gene family. To address suspected cross-contamination and a sequencing artifact, a later analysis removed 450 to 700 highly shared, low-generation-probability nucleotide sequences. In a later analysis, a clonal expansion index for each public chain was calculated from normalized within-repertoire ranks of inferred template counts. Generation probabilities in a later analysis came from a VDJ recombination model fitted to out-of-frame rearrangements, and those results were checked against IGoR. A later analysis scored TCR-TCR, TCR-HLA and TCR-CMV co-occurrence with hypergeometric tests, applying a repertoire-size bias correction to TCR pairs. In a later analysis, false discovery rates were estimated by permuting HLA or CMV assignments 20 times. In a later analysis, co-occurring TCRs were grouped using DBSCAN, and TCRdist sequence similarity was added for clustering within HLA-allele-positive subsets. Co-occurrence clustering excluded repertoires with fewer than 30,000 or more than 120,000 public chains, plus five with anomalous nucleotide sharing. TCRdb took this table from immuneACCESS and kept in-frame rearrangements with V and J called. Such tables lack part of the clones; where checked against another copy, unresolved V genes explain under half of the gap, and the rest is unexplained. From that table come the V and J calls and clone size; the DNA was used to work out D and trimming. The sample records approximately 190,000 clones, about nine tenths of which are singletons. In total, the top ten clones hold approximately 1.1% of the sample.

General findings and caveats noted by the study authors: Roughly uniform sequencing depth across donors was assumed in presence/absence analyses, although this assumption may not hold. A further reported finding was that TCR beta sequences accurately predicted the HLA-A and HLA-B alleles for most subjects in the first cohort. A group of highly shared sequence variants was considered likely to be a technical artifact of the sequencing pipeline. An association between a missense DCLRE1C variant and V-gene and J-gene trimming of TCR beta chains was found in a later genetic analysis and replicated in an independent cohort. The authors suggested that the approach could potentially be generalized to other disease states and immunological phenotypes. In both the original and validation cohorts, the classifier was reported to diagnose cytomegalovirus status with high specificity and sensitivity. Because HLA typing was unavailable for some donors at each locus, only the typed subset was used in association tests. In a later genetic analysis, fewer N-insertions in productive TCRs were reported among donors in an Asian-associated ancestry cluster than the approximately 670-donor mean. When HLA alleles, especially DR and DQ, strongly co-occurred, attributing TCR associations to individual alleles was difficult. The study gave a list of some 150 TCR beta chains associated with cytomegalovirus. In a later analysis, several top co-occurrence clusters were reported to appear linked to parvovirus B19, influenza, CMV and Epstein-Barr virus. In vitro tests confirmed that a few of the cytomegalovirus-associated TCR beta chains recognize cytomegalovirus antigens. While some public TCRs were present in many individuals, most TCR sequences turned up only very rarely across donors. For the cohort, immune exposure information was limited to CMV serostatus. Correlated functional status among segregating V segments might reflect linkage disequilibrium, but an unknown experimental factor could not be ruled out. Because counts were too low, more than 15 rarely observed V segments, including chromosome 9 orphons, were excluded from the earlier analysis of under 650 of the donors. Only TCR beta chains were sequenced in this cohort, and the absence of alpha or paired-chain data limited detectable features. In a later analysis, HLA-associated TCR beta chains showed more clonal expansion and lower generation probabilities than non-associated chains that were equally common. According to a later analysis, TCR association rates differed among HLA loci, with DRB1 alleles showing the most associated TCRs and HLA-C alleles showing the fewest. According to a later analysis, most CMV-associated TCR beta chains appeared to be HLA-restricted, and the HLA associations seemed to be driven largely by CMV exposure. Because the 87-base-pair reads could not distinguish some IMGT-functional V segments, including TRBV6-2 and TRBV6-3, those segments were excluded. Specific HLA alleles were associated with some 15,000 TCR beta sequences at a false discovery rate of 0.05 in a later analysis. In an earlier analysis of 450 to 750 of the donors, most TCR beta V segments appeared in productive rearrangements about 87% or about 30% of the time, broadly matching IMGT annotations.

The sample consisted of PBMCs. This chain is built from TRBV28 and TRBJ2-3, and 12 junction bases match TRBD2. The receptor's source is a boy younger than 10 in good health and CMV-seronegative. The DNA is as follows: TGTGCCAGCAGTTCTAAACTAGCGGGGGGACCTTCTAGCACAGATACGCAGTATTTT. It codes for CASSSKLAGGPSSTDTQYF.